Listed here are 24 T cell receptor beta chains from one sample, sequenced in a study of shared clonotypes between healthy human individuals. This table comes from immunoSEQ multiplex PCR, and its TCRdb copy is limited to in-frame clones, with some not included. The sample lists 85,000 to 100,000 clones; around two thirds were seen once. The specimen was memory CD8+ T cells sorted from blood. Subset given: CD45RO+ cells pooled with CCR7-negative TemRA cells. These receptors were obtained from a man aged 25-45 years in good health.

This clone was seen only a few times. This chain connects TRBV5-4 to TRBJ2-7; D is unresolved. Trimming cost V 0 bases and J 1 base, with 14 bases left between them. Germline CDR1 is SGHNT and CDR2 is YYREEE (reference sequence). The CDR3 is made up of 16 amino acids. The CDR3 region is CASSLGLKDLSYEQYF. The CDR3 DNA sequence: TGTGCCAGCAGCTTGGGGTTGAAAGACCTATCCTACGAGCAGTACTTC.

V and J are TRBV6-6 and TRBJ1-2; D uncertain. The CDR3 totals 14 residues. In germline, CDR1 is MNHNY, CDR2 SVGAGI (reference sequence). Trimming removed 2 bases from V and 1 base from J, with 8 bases in between. The CDR3 reads CASSYDQDNYGYTF. CDR3 bases: TGTGCCAGCAGTTACGATCAGGATAACTATGGCTACACCTTC.

V and J are TRBV11-1 and TRBJ2-7; 9 bases are a match to TRBD1. CDR3 length: 15 amino acids. J gave up 5 bases and V 1 base, and 6 bases lay outside the gene matches. Germline V gene data show CDR1 as SGHAT and CDR2 as FQDESV (reference sequence). CDR3 in DNA: TGTGCCAGCAGCTTAGAGGAGCGACAGGGGGACGAGCAGTACTTC. Translating it yields CASSLEERQGDEQYF.

The V and J genes are TRBV4-3 and TRBJ2-5; D call uncertain. Germline CDR1 reads LGHNA; CDR2 reads YSLEER. The CDR3 sequence is 15 residues long. Trimming removed 3 bases from V and 7 bases from J, with 18 bases in between. The CDR3 is CASSHQSHGIRTQYF. The CDR3 DNA sequence: TGCGCCAGCAGCCATCAAAGCCACGGTATACGGACCCAGTACTTC.

This chain's CDR3 is CASSIGGWNTGELFF. As DNA, the CDR3 is TGTGCCAGTAGTATCGGGGGGTGGAACACCGGGGAGCTGTTTTTT. The rearrangement uses TRBV19 and TRBJ2-2; 7 nucleotides line up with TRBD2. Germline CDR1 is LNHDA and CDR2 is SQIVND (reference sequence). V trimming: 3 bases; J trimming: 1 base; junction bases outside the gene matches: 2. The CDR3 covers 15 residues.

V gene TRBV18 combines with J gene TRBJ2-7, with D perhaps matching TRBD2 (6 bases). This CDR3 region has 14 residues. Germline V gene data show CDR1 as KGHSH and CDR2 as LQKENI. V gave up 4 bases and J gave up 2 bases, with 12 bases separating them. The CDR3 DNA reads as TGTGCCAGCTCACGGGACTCCAGGACCTACGAGCAGTACTTC. It codes for CASSRDSRTYEQYF.

The rearrangement links TRBV9 to TRBJ2-1; D is perhaps TRBD2 (7 bases). V was pared by 5 bases and J by 9 bases, with 21 bases between. The CDR3 is 15 amino acids. CDR1 and CDR2 from the germline V gene are SGDLS and YYNGEE. The DNA of the CDR3 is TGTGCCAGCAGTTTAGGGGGGGAGTCCTTCTCTGAGCAGTTCTTC. This translates into CASSLGGESFSEQFF.

This clone is medium-sized within its sample. This chain joins TRBV6-1 and TRBJ1-5, with 7 bases identical to TRBD1. The germline gives CDR1 MNHNS, CDR2 SASEGT. The junction had 10 bases not matched to a gene; V was cut back by 6 bases and J by 5 bases. The CDR3 loop spans 15 amino acids. As DNA, the CDR3 is TGTGCCAGCAGCCGTTACAGGGGTCGGGATCAGCCCCAGCATTTT. It encodes CASSRYRGRDQPQHF.

This clone was counted a few times. The chain couples TRBV4-1 to TRBJ2-1; D gene uncertain. CDR3 length equals 14 residues. Germline-derived CDR1 and CDR2 are MGHRA and YSYEKL. Trimming shortened V by 0 bases and J by 9 bases, and 12 bases separated the two germline ends. CDR3 bases: TGCGCCAGCAGCCAAGATGATCCCCGGCCTGAGCAGTTCTTC. This codes for CASSQDDPRPEQFF.

The chain has TRBV18 and TRBJ1-5; 10 bases align to TRBD1. V was clipped by 3 bases and J by 6 bases; unmatched bases: 8. The germline V gene encodes CDR1 KGHSH and CDR2 LQKENI. CDR3 length: 16 amino acids. The CDR3 spells CASSPRQGASGQPQHF. CDR3 DNA: TGTGCCAGCTCACCGAGACAGGGGGCCTCGGGTCAGCCCCAGCATTTT.

The chain carries TRBV2 and TRBJ2-1; D remains ambiguous. CDR1 is SNHLY and CDR2 is FYNNEI in the germline V gene. V lost 7 bases and J lost 4, with 17 bases in between. The CDR3 is made up of 15 amino acids. The CDR3 sequence: CASTPTANTYNEQFF. The CDR3 region has the DNA TGTGCCAGCACCCCGACGGCTAATACTTACAATGAGCAGTTCTTC.

Notes on this clone: Other DNA sequences within the sample encode an identical CDR3. The V gene is TRBV10-3, the J gene TRBJ2-7; D is unclear. With 3 bases removed from V and 3 bases from J, the gap between germline ends came to 6 bases. The CDR3 is 12 residues long. Germline loops: CDR1 ENHRY, CDR2 SYGVKD. Here the CDR3 reads CAISEVVYEQYF. CDR3 coding DNA: TGTGCCATCAGTGAAGTTGTCTACGAGCAGTACTTC.

The sample holds a few counts of this clone. J is TRBJ2-1 and V is TRBV4-3; 7 nucleotides line up with TRBD2. V shed 0 bases, J shed 3 bases, and the junction held 5 bases outside the gene matches. The CDR3 runs 16 residues. From germline, CDR1 is LGHNA and CDR2 YSLEER. This chain's CDR3 is CASSQERGGSYNEQFF. CDR3 in DNA: TGCGCCAGCAGCCAAGAGAGAGGCGGGAGCTACAATGAGCAGTTCTTC.

This clone was counted a single time. The V call is TRBV6-5, the J call TRBJ2-7; D remains unclear. The V gene's germline CDR1 is MNHEY and CDR2 SVGAGI. The CDR3 runs 12 residues. Trimming removed 6 bases at V and 4 bases at J, with 10 bases between. In DNA, the CDR3 is TGTGCCAGCAGATCCTCACGATACGAGCAGTACTTC. Translated: CASRSSRYEQYF.

The rearrangement joins TRBV27 to TRBJ1-1; D is perhaps TRBD1 (5 bases). V was trimmed by 3 bases and J by 5 bases, leaving 16 bases between them. The CDR3 extends over 15 amino acids. The germline gives CDR1 MNHEY, CDR2 SMNVEV (reference sequence). The CDR3 DNA sequence: TGTGCCAGCAGTTTTGTGCGGGGCGCGGGTACTGAAGCTTTCTTT. It encodes CASSFVRGAGTEAFF.

For this clone: Since a far larger clone is one base different, this is likely a read error. Other DNA sequences of this sample code for an identical CDR3. This chain's CDR3 is CASSETSGSYNEQFF. The CDR3, as DNA: TGTGCCAGCAGTGAGACTAGCGGTTCCTACAATGAGCAGTTCTTC. The chain has TRBV6-1 and TRBJ2-1; 9 positions match TRBD2. V lost 3 bases, J lost 1 base, and 1 base stayed unmatched. The CDR3 runs to 15 residues. Germline V gene sequence: CDR1 MNHNS, CDR2 SASEGT.

The chain is built from TRBV25-1 and TRBJ2-3, with D uncertain. CDR1 is MGHDK and CDR2 is SYGVNS in the germline V gene. The CDR3 is made up of 17 amino acids. V was clipped by 1 base and J by 3 bases, with 17 bases between them. The CDR3 DNA reads TGTGCCAGCAGTGAATCTGGCCCCTCGGATGGGACAGATACGCAGTATTTT. Translation: CASSESGPSDGTDTQYF.

Here the CDR3 reads CASSLERGYTGELFF. For the CDR3, the DNA is TGCGCCAGCAGCTTGGAGCGGGGGTACACCGGGGAGCTGTTTTTT. The rearrangement uses TRBV5-1 and TRBJ2-2, with 8 positions matching TRBD2. Germline-derived CDR1 and CDR2 are SGHRS and YFSETQ. The CDR3 loop spans 15 amino acids. V gave up 0 bases and J gave up 3 bases; unmatched junction bases: 1.

This sequence joins TRBV19 and TRBJ2-2; 8 bases are a match to TRBD1. The CDR3 has 15 amino acids. Unmatched junction bases numbered 9, after V lost 6 bases and J lost 6 bases. Germline V lookup: CDR1 LNHDA, CDR2 SQIVND (reference sequence). The DNA for the CDR3 is TGTGCCAGTAGCATCGGGGACAGGCACCCCGGGGAGCTGTTTTTT. It translates to CASSIGDRHPGELFF. The full variable domain, completed using reference TRBV19 and TRBJ2-2, is DGGITQSPKYLFRKEGQNVTLSCEQNLNHDAMYWYRQDPGQGLRLIYYSQIVNDFQKGDIAEGYSVSREKKESFPLTVTSAQKNPTAFYLCASSIGDRHPGELFFGEGSRLTVL.

The CDR3 DNA reads as TGTGCCAGCAGCAGATCAGGGGCGGATGAAAAACTGTTTTTT. Translation: CASSRSGADEKLFF. This chain links TRBV5-8 with TRBJ1-4; TRBD1 is a possible D gene (6 bases). Deletions cut 4 bases from V and 6 bases from J, with 13 bases between. CDR3 length equals 14 residues. The germline CDR1 and CDR2 sequences are SGHTS and YDEGEE.

As DNA, the CDR3 is TGCGCCAGCAGCCAAGGGGTCAATCAGCCCCAGCATTTT. Its protein is CASSQGVNQPQHF. V usage is TRBV4-3 and J usage is TRBJ1-5, with D unresolved. Trimming stripped 1 base from V and 3 bases from J, with 4 bases between. The CDR3 spans 13 residues. Germline-derived CDR1 and CDR2 are LGHNA and YSLEER.

The chain links TRBV2 to TRBJ1-1; no clear D. CDR1 and CDR2 (germline): SNHLY, FYNNEI. There are 13 residues in the CDR3. The V and J ends lost 4 bases and 0 bases respectively, with 6 bases between them. CDR3 region: CASSVNVNTEAFF. CDR3 in DNA: TGTGCCAGCAGTGTGAATGTGAACACTGAAGCTTTCTTT.

In its sample, this clone ranks as medium-sized. This rearrangement joins TRBV27 to TRBJ1-2; D is uncertain. Germline V lookup: CDR1 MNHEY, CDR2 SMNVEV (reference sequence). Trimming pared 6 bases from V and 4 bases from J, leaving 18 bases between. This CDR3 has 15 amino acids. CDR3: CASSTSPPGLYGYTF. In nucleotides, the CDR3 is TGTGCCAGCAGCACATCTCCGCCAGGTCTCTATGGCTACACCTTC.

This clone was detected only a few times. This chain links TRBV28 with TRBJ1-3, with unresolved D. V was cut by 5 bases and J by 2 bases, with 10 bases left in between. This CDR3 comprises 14 residues. CDR1 and CDR2 (germline): MDHEN, SYDVKM. In DNA form, the CDR3 reads TGTGCCAGCAGTCTTGGGAGTACTGGAAACACCATATATTTT. Protein product: CASSLGSTGNTIYF.